The 24 T cell receptor beta chains presented below share a single source sample, sequenced in a study of immune cell composition in non-small cell lung cancer (dated by TCRdb to the late 2010s). Library construction relied on the immunoSEQ multiplex PCR assay. TCRdb re-hosts the immuneACCESS table, in-frame sequences only. Its copies lack some clones; in the studies checked, an unresolved V gene accounts for under half of them, and the cause for the rest is not known. The sample has about 2,500 clones on record, roughly 80% of them singletons. 9.7% of the sample belongs to the ten largest clones. Sample: lung tumor tissue. The receptors originated from a human donor with non-small cell lung cancer.

The genes are TRBV10-3 and TRBJ2-7, with 14 bases identical to TRBD2. V lost 6 bases and J lost 4; bases outside the gene matches: 8. This CDR3 comprises 16 residues. Germline lookup yields CDR1 ENHRY and CDR2 SYGVKD. Here the CDR3 DNA reads TGTGCCATCAGAGGCGGGACTAGCGGGAGTAGGTACGAGCAGTACTTC. As protein: CAIRGGTSGSRYEQYF.

The chain links TRBV6-5 to TRBJ2-5, with D perhaps TRBD1 (6 bases). CDR1 and CDR2 (germline): MNHEY, SVGAGI. The CDR3 has 13 residues. The V gene lost 7 bases and the J gene lost 5 bases, with 14 bases spanning the gap. The CDR3 DNA sequence: TGTGCCAGCACTCAATTTCAGGGGGAGACCCAGTACTTC. Translation gives CASTQFQGETQYF.

In DNA form, the CDR3 reads TGCGCCAGCAGCTTGGCGCAGGGGGTTATGACCTACGAGCAGTACTTC. This translates into CASSLAQGVMTYEQYF. The J gene is TRBJ2-7, the V gene TRBV5-1, with 7 bases lining up with TRBD1. The J segment lost 2 bases and the V segment lost 0 bases, leaving 8 bases of the junction unmatched. The germline V gene has CDR1 SGHRS and CDR2 YFSETQ. The CDR3 is 16 amino acids.

V gene TRBV14 combines with J gene TRBJ2-5; D gene unclear. CDR3 size: 13 residues. Germline values: CDR1 SGHDN, CDR2 FVKESK. V shed 1 base and J shed 2 bases, with 5 bases lying between them. The CDR3 DNA is TGTGCCAGCAGCCAAGCCTTGCAAGAGACCCAGTACTTC. It codes for CASSQALQETQYF.

The genes are TRBV21-1 and TRBJ2-3; no check of the table's D call, TRBD1, against the DNA was made. TRBV21-1 is a pseudogene locus. The CDR3 runs 15 residues. CDR3 nucleotide sequence: TGTGCCAGCAGCATGGGGGCCCGTTCCACAGATACGCAGTATTTT. Translating gives CASSMGARSTDTQYF.

The V and J genes are TRBV5-1 and TRBJ1-2; 7 nucleotides agree with TRBD1. CDR1 and CDR2 (germline): SGHRS, YFSETQ. V lost 4 bases, J lost 0 bases, and 6 bases stayed unmatched. The CDR3 contains 15 residues. Here the CDR3 reads CASSPGTDSNYGYTF. The CDR3 DNA reads TGCGCCAGCAGCCCCGGGACAGACTCTAACTATGGCTACACCTTC. The whole variable domain, filled in from reference TRBV5-1 and TRBJ1-2, reads KAGVTQTPRYLIKTRGQQVTLSCSPISGHRSVSWYQQTPGQGLQFLFEYFSETQRNKGNFPGRFSGRQFSNSRSEMNVSTLELGDSALYLCASSPGTDSNYGYTFGSGTRLTVV.

The chain couples TRBV18 to TRBJ1-6; D unresolved. V gave up 5 bases and J gave up 5 bases, with 7 bases separating them. Germline V lookup: CDR1 KGHSH, CDR2 LQKENI. The CDR3 has 13 residues. In nucleotides, the CDR3 is TGTGCCAGCTCAGGAGCGGATAATTCACCCCTCCACTTT. Protein product: CASSGADNSPLHF.

V is TRBV28 and J is TRBJ2-5; D call uncertain. CDR1 and CDR2 (germline): MDHEN, SYDVKM. V lost 8 bases, J lost 1 base, and 14 bases lay in between. This CDR3 spans 14 amino acids. CDR3: CASWATTSQETQYF. The CDR3 region has the DNA TGTGCCAGCTGGGCCACCACCTCCCAAGAGACCCAGTACTTC.

V gene TRBV28 combines with J gene TRBJ2-1, with 7 bases fitting TRBD2. The V gene end was trimmed by 5 bases and the J gene end by 3 bases; junction bases not matched to a gene: 16. The CDR3 spans 18 residues. Looked up from germline, CDR1 is MDHEN and CDR2 is SYDVKM. CDR3 in amino acids: CASSPPPLLAANYNEQFF. In nucleotides, the CDR3 is TGTGCCAGCAGTCCCCCCCCACTTCTAGCGGCCAACTACAATGAGCAGTTCTTC.

The chain couples TRBV19 to TRBJ1-5; TRBD1 is a possible D gene (6 bases). The V gene lost 4 bases and the J gene lost 3 bases, with 19 bases spanning the gap. Germline values: CDR1 LNHDA, CDR2 SQIVND (reference sequence). The CDR3 extends over 17 amino acids. CDR3 sequence (DNA): TGTGCCAGTAGTAAGACCTCCAGGGGTTCGGACAATCAGCCCCAGCATTTT. It encodes CASSKTSRGSDNQPQHF.

The chain is built from TRBV7-3 and TRBJ2-3, with TRBD2 identical over 12 bases. V was pared by 5 bases and J by 4 bases, with 4 bases of the junction left unmatched. The CDR3 sequence is 15 residues long. The germline V gene encodes CDR1 SGHTA and CDR2 FQGTGA. The CDR3 DNA reads as TGTGCCAGCAGCGTCCTAGCGGGGGGGCCAGATACGCAGTATTTT. This gives the protein CASSVLAGGPDTQYF.

The chain links TRBV19 to TRBJ1-5, with 9 bases matching TRBD1. CDR1 is LNHDA and CDR2 is SQIVND in the germline V gene (reference sequence). There are 16 residues in the CDR3. The V gene end was trimmed by 3 bases and the J gene end by 4 bases; junction bases not matched to a gene: 7. Written as DNA, the CDR3 is TGTGCCAGTAGTATTTCAACAGGGGGCCTTAATCAGCCCCAGCATTTT. It specifies CASSISTGGLNQPQHF.

The chain employs TRBV5-8 and TRBJ2-7, with D possibly TRBD2 on 5 matching bases. The V end lost 3 bases, the J end lost 9 bases, and 16 bases lay between the germline ends. The CDR3 spans 13 residues. Germline loops: CDR1 SGHTS, CDR2 YDEGEE. The CDR3 DNA reads as TGTGCCAGCAGCTGGGGAGAGTTGAGGGCGCAGTACTTC. Translated, it gives CASSWGELRAQYF.

The CDR3 loop reads CAWSGGTGIHEQYF. The CDR3 DNA is TGTGCCTGGAGTGGCGGGACAGGGATCCACGAGCAGTACTTC. The chain has TRBV30 and TRBJ2-7; TRBD1 matches 9 bases. After removal of 1 base from V and 5 bases from J, the junction contained 6 bases not matched to a gene. This CDR3 spans 14 amino acids. Germline lookup yields CDR1 GTSNPN and CDR2 SVGIG (reference sequence).

The J gene is TRBJ2-7, the V gene TRBV29-1; maybe TRBD2 (5 bases). V was cut by 4 bases and J by 5 bases, with 15 bases left in between. Germline-derived CDR1 and CDR2 are SQVTM and ANQGSEA. The CDR3 contains 13 residues. The CDR3 reads CSVVPRFGNEQYF. The CDR3, as DNA: TGCAGCGTTGTGCCTCGGTTCGGGAACGAGCAGTACTTC.

A single count supports this clone. V is TRBV9 and J is TRBJ1-2; weak D call: TRBD1 (5 bases). The CDR3 runs to 15 residues. Germline V gene data show CDR1 as SGDLS and CDR2 as YYNGEE. The V end was cut by 4 bases, the J end by 5 bases, with 18 bases between. Here the CDR3 DNA reads TGTGCCAGCAGCTCCCGGGGGGGAGATTTTTATGGCTACACCTTC. Translating gives CASSSRGGDFYGYTF. Looking up the rest from reference TRBV9 and TRBJ1-2 gives the full variable domain: DSGVTQTPKHLITATGQRVTLRCSPRSGDLSVYWYQQSLDQGLQFLIQYYNGEERAKGNILERFSAQQFPDLHSELNLSSLELGDSALYFCASSSRGGDFYGYTFGSGTRLTVV.

The chain recombines TRBV5-4 with TRBJ2-1; 8 positions match TRBD2. The trim removed 4 bases at V and 9 bases at J, leaving 15 bases unmatched. This CDR3 has 16 residues. CDR1 and CDR2 (germline): SGHNT, YYREEE (reference sequence). The CDR3 DNA is TGTGCCAGCAGCCCGATAGCGGGATGGGGGAGTGGTGAGCAGTTCTTC. It translates to CASSPIAGWGSGEQFF.

The V call is TRBV7-2, the J call TRBJ1-5; 9 bases fit TRBD1. Germline V gives CDR1 SGHTA, CDR2 FQGNSA. The junction had 12 bases not matched to a gene; V was cut back by 6 bases and J by 0 bases. This CDR3 is built from 18 residues. CDR3 nucleotide sequence: TGTGCCAGCAGTCCCCCGGGACAGGGCTTGTATAGCAATCAGCCCCAGCATTTT. This translates into CASSPPGQGLYSNQPQHF. The whole variable domain, filled in from reference TRBV7-2 and TRBJ1-5, reads GAGVSQSPSNKVTEKGKDVELRCDPISGHTALYWYRQSLGQGLEFLIYFQGNSAPDKSGLPSDRFSAERTGGSVSTLTIQRTQQEDSAVYLCASSPPGQGLYSNQPQHFGDGTRLSIL.

This chain links TRBV2 with TRBJ2-7, with 9 positions matching TRBD2. Germline CDR1 is SNHLY and CDR2 is FYNNEI. The V segment lost 0 bases and the J segment 4 bases; nucleotides outside the gene matches: 16. The CDR3 consists of 19 residues. This CDR3 reads CASSEALGISGRVWYEQYF. CDR3 coding DNA: TGTGCCAGCAGTGAAGCGCTTGGGATTAGCGGGAGAGTCTGGTACGAGCAGTACTTC.

The chain is built from TRBV29-1 and TRBJ2-7; TRBD1 matches 8 bases. The CDR3 runs to 15 residues. CDR1 is SQVTM, CDR2 ANQGSEA, per germline. V was pared by 7 bases and J by 2 bases, with 13 bases of the junction left unmatched. As DNA, the CDR3 is TGCAGCGCAGGAATTACCGGGACAGGACCCTACGAGCAGTACTTC. It codes for CSAGITGTGPYEQYF.

V and J are TRBV19 and TRBJ1-4; perhaps TRBD1 as D (5 bases). This CDR3 contains 16 residues. V shed 3 bases and J shed 5 bases, with 16 bases lying between them. Germline CDR1 LNHDA, CDR2 SQIVND (reference sequence). In DNA, the CDR3 is TGTGCCAGTAGTATGGAAGAGGCAGGGCCGAATGAAAAACTGTTTTTT. Translated, it gives CASSMEEAGPNEKLFF.

This rearrangement joins TRBV7-8 to TRBJ2-6; tentative D call: TRBD2 (5 bases). The V gene's germline CDR1 is SGHVS and CDR2 FQNEAQ. V dropped 5 bases and J dropped 3 bases, with 11 bases sitting between them. There are 15 residues in the CDR3. The CDR3 DNA sequence: TGTGCCAGCAGCCTTGGTGGGAGTGGGGCCAACGTCCTGACTTTC. Translated: CASSLGGSGANVLTF.

This clone was seen a handful of times. The V and J genes are TRBV7-2 and TRBJ2-4; 8 bases map to TRBD2. Unmatched junction bases numbered 12, after V lost 5 bases and J lost 0 bases. Per the germline V gene, CDR1 is SGHTA and CDR2 is FQGNSA. This CDR3 has 18 amino acids. The CDR3 spells CASSQGFSGALAKNIQYF. CDR3 sequence (DNA): TGTGCCAGCAGCCAGGGATTTAGCGGGGCCCTAGCCAAAAACATTCAGTACTTC. The full variable domain, its missing parts supplied by reference TRBV7-2 and TRBJ2-4, is GAGVSQSPSNKVTEKGKDVELRCDPISGHTALYWYRQSLGQGLEFLIYFQGNSAPDKSGLPSDRFSAERTGGSVSTLTIQRTQQEDSAVYLCASSQGFSGALAKNIQYFGAGTRLSVL.

This chain links TRBV5-6 with TRBJ1-2, with D possibly being TRBD1 (5 bases). CDR3 length: 15 amino acids. With 0 bases removed from V and 4 bases from J, the gap between germline ends came to 13 bases. Germline assignment: CDR1 SGHDT and CDR2 YYEEEE. Here the CDR3 reads CASSLGGTPLYGYTF. The CDR3 DNA follows: TGTGCCAGCAGCTTGGGCGGGACTCCCCTCTATGGCTACACCTTC.